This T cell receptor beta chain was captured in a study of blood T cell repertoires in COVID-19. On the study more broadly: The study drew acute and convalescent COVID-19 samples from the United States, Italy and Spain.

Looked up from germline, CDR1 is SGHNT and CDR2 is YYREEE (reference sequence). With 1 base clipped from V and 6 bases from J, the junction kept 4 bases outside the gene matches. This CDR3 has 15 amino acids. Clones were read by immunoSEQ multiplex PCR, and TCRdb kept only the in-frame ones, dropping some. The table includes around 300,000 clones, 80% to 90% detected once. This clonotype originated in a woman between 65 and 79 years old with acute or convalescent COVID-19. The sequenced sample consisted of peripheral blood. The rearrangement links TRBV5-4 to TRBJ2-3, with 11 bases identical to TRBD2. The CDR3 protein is CASSLSSGGRDTQYF. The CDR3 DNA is TGTGCCAGCAGCTTGTCTAGCGGGGGGCGGGATACGCAGTATTTT.